This TCR beta chain was sequenced for a study of T cell changes during pregnancy in multiple sclerosis. The germline gives CDR1 MNHNS, CDR2 SASEGT. V lost 3 bases and J lost 1; bases outside the gene matches: 9. The CDR3 sequence is 17 residues long. Measured with immunoSEQ multiplex PCR; TCRdb has only the in-frame clones, and not every one. The sample has some 60,000 clones, 80% to 95% seen once. The chain uses TRBV6-1 and TRBJ2-7, with TRBD2 matching 10 bases. The source was peripheral blood, collected in the third trimester of pregnancy. The sequence derives from a female donor in good health, enrolled as a control in a pregnancy study. The CDR3 loop reads CASSDYTAGGVSYEQYF. CDR3 sequence (DNA): TGTGCCAGCAGTGACTACACAGCGGGAGGGGTATCCTACGAGCAGTACTTC.